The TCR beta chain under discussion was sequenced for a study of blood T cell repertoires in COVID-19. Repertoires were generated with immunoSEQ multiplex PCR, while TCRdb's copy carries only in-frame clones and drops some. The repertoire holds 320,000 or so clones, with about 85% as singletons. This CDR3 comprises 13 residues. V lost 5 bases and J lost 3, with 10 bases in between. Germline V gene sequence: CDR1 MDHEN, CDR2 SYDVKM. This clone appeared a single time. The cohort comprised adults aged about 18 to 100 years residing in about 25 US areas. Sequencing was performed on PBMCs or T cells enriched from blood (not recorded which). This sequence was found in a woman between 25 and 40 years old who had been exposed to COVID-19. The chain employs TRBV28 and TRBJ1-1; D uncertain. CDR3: CASSTGYYTEAFF. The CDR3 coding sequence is TGTGCCAGCAGTACCGGGTATTACACTGAAGCTTTCTTT. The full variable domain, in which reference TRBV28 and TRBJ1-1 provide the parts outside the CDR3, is DVKVTQSSRYLVKRTGEKVFLECVQDMDHENMFWYRQDPGLGLRLIYFSYDVKMKEKGDIPEGYSVSREKKERFSLILESASTNQTSMYLCASSTGYYTEAFFGQGTRLTVV.